The clone carrying this T cell receptor beta chain was observed once. Produced via immunoSEQ multiplex PCR; TCRdb's table is partial and in-frame only. The profile shows approximately 140,000 clones, around nine tenths of them singletons. This entry is derived from a study of T cell responses to AZD1222 COVID-19 vaccine. This CDR3 is 16 amino acids long. V was clipped by 0 bases and J by 8 bases, with 17 bases between them. Germline V gene data show CDR1 as MNHNY and CDR2 as SVGAGI (reference sequence). This TCR derives from an adult who received the AZD1222 COVID-19 vaccine. Specimen: peripheral blood, collected 28 days after the second AZD1222 dose. The V and J genes are TRBV6-6 and TRBJ2-1, with D perhaps TRBD2 (7 bases). The CDR3 protein is CASSYSKGGMKDEQFF. Written as DNA, the CDR3 is TGTGCCAGCAGTTACTCGAAGGGGGGGATGAAGGATGAGCAGTTCTTC.